The 21 T cell receptor beta chains in this list originate from one sample, sequenced in a study of blood T cell repertoires in COVID-19 (TCRdb year 2020). The library was made by the immunoSEQ multiplex PCR assay. The immuneACCESS repertoire file appears here via TCRdb, limited to in-frame rearrangements. These files lack a portion of the clones; in checked studies, under half of the deficit traces to unresolved V genes, and the cause of the others is not known. In this sample the table shows 220,000 or so clones, about 86% of which occur a single time. The ten largest account for roughly 1.3% of the sample. Sequenced sample: PBMCs or T cells enriched from blood (not recorded which). These receptors came from a woman in her forties with acute COVID-19.

The chain recombines TRBV9 with TRBJ2-3; D unresolved. V dropped 3 bases and J dropped 4 bases, with 9 bases sitting between them. Germline V lookup: CDR1 SGDLS, CDR2 YYNGEE. This CDR3 is built from 13 residues. CDR3 coding DNA: TGTGCCAGCAGCGCCTTTAATGCAGATACGCAGTATTTT. Residues: CASSAFNADTQYF.

The genes are TRBV10-3 and TRBJ2-7; the D is unclear. V was pared by 1 base and J by 5 bases, with 9 bases between. Germline assignment: CDR1 ENHRY and CDR2 SYGVKD. The CDR3 is 13 amino acids. CDR3 sequence (DNA): TGTGCCATCAGTGAGTTATCCCCCGACGAGCAGTACTTC. The encoded protein is CAISELSPDEQYF.

This clone was detected only once. This CDR3 is CASSLVSRQGNREQFF. The CDR3, as DNA: TGTGCCAGCAGCTTAGTTTCGAGACAGGGGAATCGTGAGCAGTTCTTC. The V call is TRBV7-2, the J call TRBJ2-1; 8 bases are shared with TRBD1. With V trimmed by 1 base and J by 9 bases, 11 bases remained unmatched. Germline-derived CDR1 and CDR2 are SGHTA and FQGNSA. The CDR3 totals 16 residues. The variable domain in full, completed from reference TRBV7-2 and TRBJ2-1, reads GAGVSQSPSNKVTEKGKDVELRCDPISGHTALYWYRQSLGQGLEFLIYFQGNSAPDKSGLPSDRFSAERTGGSVSTLTIQRTQQEDSAVYLCASSLVSRQGNREQFFGPGTRLTVL.

The chain uses TRBV27 and TRBJ1-6; TRBD1 is a possible D gene (6 bases). V lost 7 bases, J lost 2 bases, and 12 bases lay in between. The CDR3 is made up of 15 amino acids. The germline CDR1 and CDR2 sequences are MNHEY and SMNVEV (reference sequence). CDR3 in amino acids: CASTPGTTYNSPLHF. Here the CDR3 DNA reads TGTGCCAGCACCCCCGGGACAACCTATAATTCACCCCTCCACTTT.

Here the CDR3 reads CASSQAPNQPQHF. In DNA form, the CDR3 reads TGTGCCAGCAGCCAAGCCCCAAATCAGCCCCAGCATTTT. V and J are TRBV4-2 and TRBJ1-5, with D unresolved. Germline V gives CDR1 LGHNA, CDR2 YNFKEQ. The CDR3 contains 13 residues. Trimming cost V 1 base and J 4 bases, with 5 bases left between them.

The table lists this clone with a few counts. Here the CDR3 DNA reads TGTGCCAGCAGCACCCTCCCCGGCACCGGGGAGCTGTTTTTT. Translating gives CASSTLPGTGELFF. The rearrangement uses TRBV7-3 and TRBJ2-2; D unclear. CDR1 is SGHTA and CDR2 is FQGTGA in the germline V gene. V lost 5 bases to trimming and J lost 4 bases, with 11 bases between them. CDR3 length equals 14 residues. The variable domain in full, with the rest retrieved from reference TRBV7-3 and TRBJ2-2, is GAGVSQTPSNKVTEKGKYVELRCDPISGHTALYWYRQSLGQGPEFLIYFQGTGAADDSGLPNDRFFAVRPEGSVSTLKIQRTERGDSAVYLCASSTLPGTGELFFGEGSRLTVL.

This chain connects TRBV4-1 to TRBJ2-7; the D gene is possibly TRBD1 (6 bases). The CDR3 spans 16 residues. CDR1 and CDR2 (germline): MGHRA, YSYEKL. The V gene lost 4 bases and the J gene lost 2 bases, with 18 bases spanning the gap. CDR3 in DNA: TGCGCCAGCAGCCTAAGGAAACCGGGACAAGCCTACGAGCAGTACTTC. Amino acids: CASSLRKPGQAYEQYF.

CDR3 bases: TGCGCCAGCACATCCGGGACAGGCACAGATACGCAGTATTTT. Its translation is CASTSGTGTDTQYF. This chain connects TRBV5-1 to TRBJ2-3; 7 bases align to TRBD1. Per germline, CDR1 SGHRS and CDR2 YFSETQ. The V segment lost 6 bases and the J segment 1 base; nucleotides outside the gene matches: 5. The CDR3 totals 14 residues.

The V call is TRBV4-2, the J call TRBJ2-2, with a tentative D call TRBD2 (5 bases). The V end was cut by 0 bases, the J end by 6 bases, with 11 bases between. There are 15 residues in the CDR3. The germline gives CDR1 LGHNA, CDR2 YNFKEQ. CDR3 amino acids: CASSQDGEHSGELFF. The CDR3 DNA reads TGTGCCAGCAGCCAAGACGGGGAGCATTCCGGGGAGCTGTTTTTT.

The rearrangement joins TRBV15 to TRBJ2-7, with TRBD1 identical over 10 bases. Per germline, CDR1 LNHNV and CDR2 YYDKDF (reference sequence). J was trimmed by 3 bases and V by 6 bases; bases with no gene match: 8. This CDR3 has 15 amino acids. The DNA of the CDR3 is TGTGCCACCAGGAAGGACAGGGGGGTAGGCTACGAGCAGTACTTC. As protein: CATRKDRGVGYEQYF.

The V gene is TRBV7-3, the J gene TRBJ2-7, with D possibly matching TRBD1 (6 bases). The CDR3 consists of 15 residues. V lost 3 bases and J lost 0, with 12 bases in between. Germline V gene lookup returns CDR1 SGHTA and CDR2 FQGTGA. DNA of the CDR3: TGTGCCAGCAGCTTGGATGGGGGCGGCTCCTACGAGCAGTACTTC. It is translated as CASSLDGGGSYEQYF.

CDR3 sequence reads: CASRFSPVTSGRGETQYF. The CDR3 DNA reads as TGTGCAAGTCGCTTCTCGCCCGTAACTAGCGGGAGGGGAGAGACCCAGTACTTC. The J gene is TRBJ2-5, the V gene TRBV12-2; TRBD2 reflects the table's D call only, with no check against the DNA. TRBV12-2 has pseudogene status. The CDR3 is made up of 18 amino acids.

This chain links TRBV5-1 with TRBJ2-7; 7 nucleotides agree with TRBD1. Germline lookup yields CDR1 SGHRS and CDR2 YFSETQ. The CDR3 consists of 14 residues. The trim removed 3 bases at V and 2 bases at J, leaving 5 bases unmatched. The CDR3 spells CASSWGTGAYEQYF. The CDR3 DNA reads TGCGCCAGCAGCTGGGGCACAGGGGCCTACGAGCAGTACTTC.

The chain is built from TRBV7-2 and TRBJ2-1, with D hard to call. Per the germline V gene, CDR1 is SGHTA and CDR2 is FQGNSA. The CDR3 spans 14 residues. V lost 4 bases and J 7 bases, leaving 14 bases between the germline ends. For the CDR3, the DNA is TGTGCCAGCAGCTCCTCCGGCGGTGTAAATGAGCAGTTCTTC. This codes for CASSSSGGVNEQFF.

This chain links TRBV28 with TRBJ1-1; TRBD1 is a possible D gene (6 bases). The CDR3 extends over 14 amino acids. CDR1 and CDR2 (germline): MDHEN, SYDVKM. Trimming removed 6 bases at V and 0 bases at J, with 11 bases between. CDR3 DNA: TGTGCCAGCAGGTCTGGACAGCTGAACACTGAAGCTTTCTTT. Protein product: CASRSGQLNTEAFF.

The V gene is TRBV5-1, the J gene TRBJ2-2; D remains ambiguous. This CDR3 is built from 15 residues. Germline V gene data show CDR1 as SGHRS and CDR2 as YFSETQ. The germline V and J ends were trimmed by 6 bases and 4 bases, with 16 bases remaining between them. The CDR3 reads CASTDTPKITGELFF. The CDR3 coding sequence is TGCGCCAGCACTGACACCCCAAAGATCACCGGGGAGCTGTTTTTT.

This rearrangement joins TRBV5-1 to TRBJ2-7; 9 nucleotides align to TRBD1. Germline V gene lookup returns CDR1 SGHRS and CDR2 YFSETQ. Trimming cost V 0 bases and J 7 bases; bases outside gene matches: 8. The CDR3 is 15 amino acids. The CDR3 is CASSLGDREGEEQYF. For the CDR3, the DNA is TGCGCCAGCAGCTTGGGGGACAGGGAAGGGGAGGAGCAGTACTTC.

J is TRBJ1-1 and V is TRBV5-1; TRBD1 might be the D (6 bases). V lost 0 bases and J 0 bases, leaving 6 bases between the germline ends. In germline, CDR1 is SGHRS, CDR2 YFSETQ. The CDR3 is made up of 14 amino acids. The CDR3 nucleotides are TGCGCCAGCAGCTTGGACAGGGTGAACACTGAAGCTTTCTTT. Its protein product is CASSLDRVNTEAFF.

Of note for this clone: The sample holds other DNA sequences that translate to the same CDR3. The gene calls are TRBV27 and TRBJ1-5; the match to TRBD1 covers 9 bases. After removal of 5 bases from V and 4 bases from J, the junction contained 3 bases not matched to a gene. The germline CDR1 and CDR2 sequences are MNHEY and SMNVEV (reference sequence). CDR3 length: 14 amino acids. For the CDR3, the DNA is TGTGCCAGCAGTCCGGGACAGGGTAATCAGCCCCAGCATTTT. Translation gives CASSPGQGNQPQHF.

The J gene is TRBJ1-3, the V gene TRBV6-5, with D possibly being TRBD1 (5 bases). Trimming cost V 10 bases and J 2 bases, with 12 bases left between them. This CDR3 has 13 amino acids. The V gene's germline CDR1 is MNHEY and CDR2 SVGAGI. CDR3 DNA: TGTGCCACCCGTCGGGGGACTGGAAACACCATATATTTT. Its protein product is CATRRGTGNTIYF.

This chain uses TRBV30 with TRBJ1-6; D is undetermined. V was shortened by 1 base and J by 7 bases, with 14 bases between the two germline ends. CDR1 and CDR2 from the germline V gene are GTSNPN and SVGIG (reference sequence). The CDR3 extends over 15 amino acids. The CDR3 protein is CAWSGWGVGNSPLHF. The DNA of the CDR3 is TGTGCCTGGAGTGGTTGGGGAGTGGGCAATTCACCCCTCCACTTT.